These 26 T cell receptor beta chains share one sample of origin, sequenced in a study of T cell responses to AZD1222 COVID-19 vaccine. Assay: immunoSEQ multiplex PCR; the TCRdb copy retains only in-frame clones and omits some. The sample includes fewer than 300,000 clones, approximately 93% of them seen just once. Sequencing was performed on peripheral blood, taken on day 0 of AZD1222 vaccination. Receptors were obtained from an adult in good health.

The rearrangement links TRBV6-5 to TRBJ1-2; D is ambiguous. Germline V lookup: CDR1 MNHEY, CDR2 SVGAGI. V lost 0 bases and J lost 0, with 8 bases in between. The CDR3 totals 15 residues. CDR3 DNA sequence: TGTGCCAGCAGTTACTCCGGGGTCGCTAACTATGGCTACACCTTC. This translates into CASSYSGVANYGYTF.

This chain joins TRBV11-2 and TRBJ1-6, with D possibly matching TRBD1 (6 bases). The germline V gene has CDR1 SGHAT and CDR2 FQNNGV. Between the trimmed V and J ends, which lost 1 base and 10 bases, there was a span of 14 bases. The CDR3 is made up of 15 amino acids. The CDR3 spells CASSLVAQGGSPLHF. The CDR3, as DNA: TGTGCCAGCAGCTTAGTTGCACAGGGAGGATCACCCCTCCACTTT.

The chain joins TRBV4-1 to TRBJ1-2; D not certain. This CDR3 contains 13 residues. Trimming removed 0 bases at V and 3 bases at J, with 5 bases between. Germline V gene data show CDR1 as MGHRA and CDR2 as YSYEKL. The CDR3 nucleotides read TGCGCCAGCAGCCAAGATAGGGACTATGGCTACACCTTC. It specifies CASSQDRDYGYTF.

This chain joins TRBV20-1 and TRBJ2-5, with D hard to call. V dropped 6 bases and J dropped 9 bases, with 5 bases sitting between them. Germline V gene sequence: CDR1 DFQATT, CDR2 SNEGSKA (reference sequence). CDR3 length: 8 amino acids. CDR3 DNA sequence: TGCAGTGCCCCCCCCCAGTACTTC. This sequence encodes CSAPPQYF.

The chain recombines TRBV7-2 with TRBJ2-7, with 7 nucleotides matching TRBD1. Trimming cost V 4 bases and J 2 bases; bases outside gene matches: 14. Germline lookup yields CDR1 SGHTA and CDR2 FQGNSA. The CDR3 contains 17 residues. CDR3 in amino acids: CASSSPTSDRSPYEQYF. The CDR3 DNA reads TGTGCCAGCAGCTCGCCCACCTCGGACAGGAGCCCCTACGAGCAGTACTTC.

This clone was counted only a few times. The CDR3 region is CASSTGGARYGYTF. In DNA, the CDR3 is TGTGCCAGCAGTACAGGGGGCGCTCGGTATGGCTACACCTTC. This rearrangement joins TRBV2 to TRBJ1-2, with 9 bases aligning to TRBD1. The ends lost 5 bases at V and 5 bases at J; junction bases unmatched: 6. CDR3 length: 14 amino acids. Germline V CDR1 and CDR2: SNHLY, FYNNEI.

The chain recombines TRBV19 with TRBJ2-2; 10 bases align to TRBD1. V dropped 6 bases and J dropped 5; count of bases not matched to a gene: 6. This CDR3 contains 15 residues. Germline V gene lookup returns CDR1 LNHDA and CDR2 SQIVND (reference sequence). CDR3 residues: CASREPGQGTGELFF. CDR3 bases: TGTGCCAGTAGAGAACCGGGACAGGGGACCGGGGAGCTGTTTTTT.

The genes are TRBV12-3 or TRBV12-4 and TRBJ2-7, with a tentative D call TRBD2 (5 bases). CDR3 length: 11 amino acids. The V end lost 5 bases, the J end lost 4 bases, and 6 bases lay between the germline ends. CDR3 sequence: CASSGGYEQYF. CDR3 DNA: TGTGCCAGCAGTGGAGGTTACGAGCAGTACTTC.

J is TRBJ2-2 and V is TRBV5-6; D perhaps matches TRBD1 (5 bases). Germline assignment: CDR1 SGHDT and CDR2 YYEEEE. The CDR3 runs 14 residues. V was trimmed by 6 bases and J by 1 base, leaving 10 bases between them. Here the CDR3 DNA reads TGTGCCAGCATTTTAACAGGGAACACCGGGGAGCTGTTTTTT. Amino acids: CASILTGNTGELFF. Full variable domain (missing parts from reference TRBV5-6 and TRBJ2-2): DAGVTQSPTHLIKTRGQQVTLRCSPKSGHDTVSWYQQALGQGPQFIFQYYEEEERQRGNFPDRFSGHQFPNYSSELNVNALLLGDSALYLCASILTGNTGELFFGEGSRLTVL.

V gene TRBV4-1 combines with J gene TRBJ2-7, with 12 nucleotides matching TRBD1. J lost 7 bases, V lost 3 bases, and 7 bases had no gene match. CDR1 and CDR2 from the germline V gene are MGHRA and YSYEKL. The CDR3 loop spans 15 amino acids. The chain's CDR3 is CASSHPGTGGFEQYF. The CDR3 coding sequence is TGCGCCAGCAGCCACCCCGGGACAGGGGGCTTTGAGCAGTACTTC.

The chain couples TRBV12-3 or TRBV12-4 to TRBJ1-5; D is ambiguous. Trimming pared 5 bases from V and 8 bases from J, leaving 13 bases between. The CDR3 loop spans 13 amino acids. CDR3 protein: CASSPPGPEPQHF. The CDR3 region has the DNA TGTGCCAGCAGTCCTCCGGGTCCTGAGCCCCAGCATTTT.

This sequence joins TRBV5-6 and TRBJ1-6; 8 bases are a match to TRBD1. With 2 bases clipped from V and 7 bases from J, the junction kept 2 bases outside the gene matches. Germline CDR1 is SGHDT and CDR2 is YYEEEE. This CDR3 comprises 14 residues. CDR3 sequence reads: CASSLGQGNSPLHF. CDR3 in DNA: TGTGCCAGCAGCTTAGGACAGGGAAATTCACCCCTCCACTTT.

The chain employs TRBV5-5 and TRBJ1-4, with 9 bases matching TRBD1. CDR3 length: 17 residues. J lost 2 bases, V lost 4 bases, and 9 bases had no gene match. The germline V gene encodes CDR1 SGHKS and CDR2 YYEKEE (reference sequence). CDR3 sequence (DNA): TGTGCCAGCAGCCAAGGGACAGGGTCAGTGACTAATGAAAAACTGTTTTTT. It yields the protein CASSQGTGSVTNEKLFF. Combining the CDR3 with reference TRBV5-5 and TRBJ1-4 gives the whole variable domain DAGVTQSPTHLIKTRGQQVTLRCSPISGHKSVSWYQQVLGQGPQFIFQYYEKEERGRGNFPDRFSARQFPNYSSELNVNALLLGDSALYLCASSQGTGSVTNEKLFFGSGTQLSVL.

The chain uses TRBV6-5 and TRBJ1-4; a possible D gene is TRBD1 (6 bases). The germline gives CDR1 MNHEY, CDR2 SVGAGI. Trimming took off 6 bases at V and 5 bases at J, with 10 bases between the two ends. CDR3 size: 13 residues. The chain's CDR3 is CASRGHANEKLFF. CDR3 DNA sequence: TGTGCCAGCAGGGGACACGCCAATGAAAAACTGTTTTTT.

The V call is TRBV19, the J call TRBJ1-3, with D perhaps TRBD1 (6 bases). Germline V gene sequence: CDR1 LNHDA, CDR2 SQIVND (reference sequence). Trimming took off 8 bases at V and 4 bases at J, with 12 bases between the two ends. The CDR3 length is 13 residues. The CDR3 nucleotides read TGTGCCAGTTTCAACAGGGCAGGAAACACCATATATTTT. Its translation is CASFNRAGNTIYF.

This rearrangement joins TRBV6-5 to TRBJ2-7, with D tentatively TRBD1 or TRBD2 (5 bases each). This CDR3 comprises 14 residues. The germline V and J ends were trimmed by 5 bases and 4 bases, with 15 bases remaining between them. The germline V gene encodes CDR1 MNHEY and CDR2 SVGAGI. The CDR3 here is CASSPSGQPYEQYF. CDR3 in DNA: TGTGCCAGCAGTCCCTCGGGGCAGCCGTACGAGCAGTACTTC.

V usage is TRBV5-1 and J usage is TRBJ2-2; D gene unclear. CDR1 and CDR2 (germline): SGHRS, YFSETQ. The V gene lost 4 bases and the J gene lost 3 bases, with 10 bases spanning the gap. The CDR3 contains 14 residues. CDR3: CASSARADTGELFF. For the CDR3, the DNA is TGCGCCAGCAGCGCCCGGGCCGACACCGGGGAGCTGTTTTTT. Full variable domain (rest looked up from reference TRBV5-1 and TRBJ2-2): KAGVTQTPRYLIKTRGQQVTLSCSPISGHRSVSWYQQTPGQGLQFLFEYFSETQRNKGNFPGRFSGRQFSNSRSEMNVSTLELGDSALYLCASSARADTGELFFGEGSRLTVL.

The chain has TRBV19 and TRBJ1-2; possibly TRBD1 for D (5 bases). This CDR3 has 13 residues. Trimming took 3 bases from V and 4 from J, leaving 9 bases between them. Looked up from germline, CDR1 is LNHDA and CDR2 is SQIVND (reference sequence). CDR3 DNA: TGTGCCAGTAGTATCAGGGAAGGCTATGGCTACACCTTC. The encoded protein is CASSIREGYGYTF.

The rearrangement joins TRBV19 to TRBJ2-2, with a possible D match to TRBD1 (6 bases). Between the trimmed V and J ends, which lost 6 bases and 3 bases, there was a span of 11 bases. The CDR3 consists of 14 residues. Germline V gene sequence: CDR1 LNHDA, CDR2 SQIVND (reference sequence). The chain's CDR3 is CASRDRAHTGELFF. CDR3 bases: TGTGCCAGTAGGGACAGAGCCCACACCGGGGAGCTGTTTTTT.

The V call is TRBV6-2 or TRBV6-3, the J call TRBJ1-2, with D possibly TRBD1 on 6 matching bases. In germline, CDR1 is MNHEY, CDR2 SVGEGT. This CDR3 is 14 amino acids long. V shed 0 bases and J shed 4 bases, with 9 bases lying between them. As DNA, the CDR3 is TGTGCCAGCAGTTACTCACCCAGGGGCTATGGCTACACCTTC. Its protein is CASSYSPRGYGYTF.

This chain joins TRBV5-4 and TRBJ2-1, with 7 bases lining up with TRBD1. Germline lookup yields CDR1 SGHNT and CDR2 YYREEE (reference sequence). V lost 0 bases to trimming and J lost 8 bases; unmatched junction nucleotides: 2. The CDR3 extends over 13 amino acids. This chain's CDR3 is CASSLETGYEQFF. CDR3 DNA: TGTGCCAGCAGCTTGGAGACAGGGTATGAGCAGTTCTTC.

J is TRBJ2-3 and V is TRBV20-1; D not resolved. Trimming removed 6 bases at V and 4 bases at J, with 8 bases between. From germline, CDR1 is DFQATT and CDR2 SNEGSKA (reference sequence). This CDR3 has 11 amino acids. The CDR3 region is CSASGPDTQYF. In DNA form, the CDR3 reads TGCAGTGCCTCCGGTCCAGATACGCAGTATTTT.

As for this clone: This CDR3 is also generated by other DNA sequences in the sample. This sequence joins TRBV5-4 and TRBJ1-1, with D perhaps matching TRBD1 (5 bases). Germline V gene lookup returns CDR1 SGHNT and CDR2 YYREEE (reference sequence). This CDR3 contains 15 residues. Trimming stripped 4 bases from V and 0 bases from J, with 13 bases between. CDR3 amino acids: CASSLGGPMNTEAFF. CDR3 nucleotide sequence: TGTGCCAGCAGCCTGGGGGGACCGATGAACACTGAAGCTTTCTTT.

The CDR3 nucleotides read TGTGCCAGCAGCTTCAAGAACACCGGGGAGCTGTTTTTT. Amino acids: CASSFKNTGELFF. V is TRBV7-3 and J is TRBJ2-2; D is unclear. In germline, CDR1 is SGHTA, CDR2 FQGTGA. The CDR3 runs to 13 residues. The V end was cut by 3 bases, the J end by 1 base, with 3 bases between.

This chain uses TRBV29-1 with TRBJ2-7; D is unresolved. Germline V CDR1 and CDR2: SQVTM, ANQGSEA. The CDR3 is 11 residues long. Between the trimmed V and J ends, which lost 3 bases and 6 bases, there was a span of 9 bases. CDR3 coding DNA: TGCAGCGTTGAGCTGGGCGGCGAGCAGTACTTC. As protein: CSVELGGEQYF.

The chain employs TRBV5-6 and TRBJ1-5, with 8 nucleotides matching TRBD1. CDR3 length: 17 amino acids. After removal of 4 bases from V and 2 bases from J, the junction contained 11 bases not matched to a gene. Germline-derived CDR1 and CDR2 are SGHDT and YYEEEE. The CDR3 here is CASSEGLQGAGNQPQHF. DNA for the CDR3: TGTGCCAGCAGCGAAGGACTGCAGGGGGCGGGCAATCAGCCCCAGCATTTT. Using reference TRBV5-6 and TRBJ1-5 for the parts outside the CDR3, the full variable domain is DAGVTQSPTHLIKTRGQQVTLRCSPKSGHDTVSWYQQALGQGPQFIFQYYEEEERQRGNFPDRFSGHQFPNYSSELNVNALLLGDSALYLCASSEGLQGAGNQPQHFGDGTRLSIL.